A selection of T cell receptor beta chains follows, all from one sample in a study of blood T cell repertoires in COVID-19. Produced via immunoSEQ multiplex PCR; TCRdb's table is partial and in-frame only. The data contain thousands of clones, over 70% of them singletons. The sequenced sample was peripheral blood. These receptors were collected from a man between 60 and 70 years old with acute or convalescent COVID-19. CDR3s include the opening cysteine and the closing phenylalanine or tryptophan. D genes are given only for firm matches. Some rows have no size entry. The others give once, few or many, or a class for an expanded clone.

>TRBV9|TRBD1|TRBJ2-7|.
TGTGCCAGCAGCGTAGCTACAGACGAGTGGACAGGTAGGTCGGATTTTATCAACGAGCAGTACTTC
CASSVATDEWTGRSDFINEQYF
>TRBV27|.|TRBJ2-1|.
TGTGCCAGCAGTCAGGACAGCTCCTACAATGAGCAGTTCTTC
CASSQDSSYNEQFF
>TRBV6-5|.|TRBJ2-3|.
TGTGCCAGCAGTAGCCGACTAGGAGATACGCAGTATTTT
CASSSRLGDTQYF
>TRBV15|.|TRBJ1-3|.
TGTGCCACCAGCAGAGGGGCGGGGGAAGGAAACACCATATATTTT
CATSRGAGEGNTIYF
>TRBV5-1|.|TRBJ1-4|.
TGCGCCAGCAGCATCGGACAGAATGAAAAACTGTTTTTT
CASSIGQNEKLFF
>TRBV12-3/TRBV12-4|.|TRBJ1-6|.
TGTGCCAGCAGTTTGGCCAATTCACCCCTCCACTTT
CASSLANSPLHF
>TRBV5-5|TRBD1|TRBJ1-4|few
TGTGCCAGCAGCTTGGCTAACAGGGGGAGAGCAACTAATGAAAAACTGTTTTTT
CASSLANRGRATNEKLFF
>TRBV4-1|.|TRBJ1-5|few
TGCGCCAGCAGCCAAGACATGTTGGGGGCGCATAGCAATCAGCCCCAGCATTTT
CASSQDMLGAHSNQPQHF
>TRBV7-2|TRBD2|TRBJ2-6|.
TGTGCCAGCACCCCGTATACTAGCGGGAGCTCTGGGGCCAACGTCCTGACTTTC
CASTPYTSGSSGANVLTF
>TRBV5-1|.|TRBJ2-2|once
TGCGCCAGCAGCTTGAATCCGGGAAACACCGGGGAGCTGTTTTTT
CASSLNPGNTGELFF
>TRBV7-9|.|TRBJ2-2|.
TGTGCCAGCAGCTTTCCCCGGGATTCCGGGGAGCTGTTTTTT
CASSFPRDSGELFF
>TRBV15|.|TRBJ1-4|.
TGTGCCACCAGTATTAACCGGGAACAGAGGTTTTTT
CATSINREQRFF
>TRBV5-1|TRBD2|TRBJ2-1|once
TGCGCCAGCAGCCTCCATCTGGTAGCGGGAACGGATGAGCAGTTCTTC
CASSLHLVAGTDEQFF
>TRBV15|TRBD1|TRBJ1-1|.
TGTGCCACCAGCAGCCCACCGGGACAGATAAACACTGAAGCTTTCTTT
CATSSPPGQINTEAFF
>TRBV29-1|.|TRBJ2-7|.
TGCAGCGCTCTCGGGACATCATCCTACGAGCAGTACTTC
CSALGTSSYEQYF
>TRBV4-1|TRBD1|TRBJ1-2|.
TGCGCCAGCAGCCTCACCAGACAGGGGAGTGGCTACACCTTC
CASSLTRQGSGYTF
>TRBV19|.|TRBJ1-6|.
TGTGCCAGTAGTATGTTCGGGGATAATTCACCCCTCCACTTT
CASSMFGDNSPLHF
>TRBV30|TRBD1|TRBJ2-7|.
TGTGCCTGGGCCCCCCCCGGGACAGGGCCGTCGGGGCAGTACTTC
CAWAPPGTGPSGQYF
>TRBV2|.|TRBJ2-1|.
TGTGCCAGCGGCGGCGGGCGTACCTACAATGAGCAGTTCTTC
CASGGGRTYNEQFF
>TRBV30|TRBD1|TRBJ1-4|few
TGTGCCTGGAAAAGCCAGGGGGCCGGCGAAAAACTGTTTTTT
CAWKSQGAGEKLFF
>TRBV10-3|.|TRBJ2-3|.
TGTGCCATCGAGTCGGGCGGGGGCACAGATACGCAGTATTTT
CAIESGGGTDTQYF
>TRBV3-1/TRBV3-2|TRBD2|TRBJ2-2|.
TGTGCCAGCAGCCGAGCGGGGGCGAACACCGGGGAGCTGTTTTTT
CASSRAGANTGELFF
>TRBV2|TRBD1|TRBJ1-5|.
TGTGCCAGCACTATGGACAGGGGGCAGCCCCAGCATTTT
CASTMDRGQPQHF
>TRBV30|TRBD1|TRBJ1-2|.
TGTGCCTGGAGCCACGGCAGGGGGCGGCGGGATGGCTACACCTTC
CAWSHGRGRRDGYTF
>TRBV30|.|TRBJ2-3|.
TGTGCCTGGAGTGTATCGGTCGGGAGCACAGATACGCAGTATTTT
CAWSVSVGSTDTQYF
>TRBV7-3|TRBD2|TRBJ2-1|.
TGTGCCAGCTCATCAGCGGGGGGATTCTACAATGAGCAGTTCTTC
CASSSAGGFYNEQFF
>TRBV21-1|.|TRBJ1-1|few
TGTGCCAGCAGCAAGGAGAAGGGACAGGGTTTACCTGAAGCTTTCTTT
CASSKEKGQGLPEAFF
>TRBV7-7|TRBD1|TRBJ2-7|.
TGTGCCAGCAGCCCGGGACAGGGCAACTTCTACGAGCAGTACTTC
CASSPGQGNFYEQYF
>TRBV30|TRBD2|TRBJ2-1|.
TGTGCCTGGAGGGAGACTAGCGGGAGTAAATATGAGCAGTTCTTC
CAWRETSGSKYEQFF